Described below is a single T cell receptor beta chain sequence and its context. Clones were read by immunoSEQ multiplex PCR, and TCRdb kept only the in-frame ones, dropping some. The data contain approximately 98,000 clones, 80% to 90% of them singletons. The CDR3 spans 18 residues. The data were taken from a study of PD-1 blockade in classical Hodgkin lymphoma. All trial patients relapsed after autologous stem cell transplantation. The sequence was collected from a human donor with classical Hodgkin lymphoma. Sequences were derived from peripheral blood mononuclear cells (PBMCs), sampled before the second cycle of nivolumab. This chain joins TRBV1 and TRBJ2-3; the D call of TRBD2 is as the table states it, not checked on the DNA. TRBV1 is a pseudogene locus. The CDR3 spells CTSSQEGYRAGEVDTQYF. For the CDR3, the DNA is TGCACCAGCAGCCAAGAAGGGTATCGAGCGGGAGAGGTAGATACGCAGTATTTT.